Listed here are 31 T cell receptor beta chains from one sample, sequenced in a study of T cell responses to AZD1222 COVID-19 vaccine. Assay: immunoSEQ multiplex PCR; the TCRdb copy retains only in-frame clones and omits some. The top ten hold over 0.95% of the sample, which has over 150,000 clones, roughly 92% seen once. The sequencing used peripheral blood, collected 28 days after the second AZD1222 dose. The receptors were sampled from an adult who received the AZD1222 COVID-19 vaccine.

The V call is TRBV23-1, the J call TRBJ2-4; 7 positions agree with TRBD1. TRBV23-1 is reported as an ORF; its role is uncertain. This CDR3 contains 15 residues. V was clipped by 8 bases and J by 1 base; unmatched bases: 8. DNA of the CDR3: TGCGCCAGCTCCCAACAGGGGATCGCCAAAAACATTCAGTACTTC. It codes for CASSQQGIAKNIQYF.

The CDR3 sequence: CAWSLKGLTNEKLFF. Here the CDR3 DNA reads TGTGCCTGGAGTCTGAAGGGGTTAACTAATGAAAAACTGTTTTTT. V and J are TRBV30 and TRBJ1-4, with D possibly being TRBD1 (5 bases). This CDR3 is 15 amino acids long. Trimming shortened V by 2 bases and J by 1 base, and 11 bases separated the two germline ends. Per the germline V gene, CDR1 is GTSNPN and CDR2 is SVGIG (reference sequence).

The V and J genes are TRBV5-1 and TRBJ2-2, with a weak D call TRBD1 (5 bases). CDR1 and CDR2 (germline): SGHRS, YFSETQ. CDR3 length: 14 amino acids. V gave up 5 bases and J gave up 1 base, with 9 bases separating them. The CDR3 sequence: CASRAGRNTGELFF. CDR3 coding DNA: TGCGCCAGCAGGGCAGGGCGGAACACCGGGGAGCTGTTTTTT.

The chain couples TRBV7-9 to TRBJ2-7; 8 bases are a match to TRBD1. Per germline, CDR1 SEHNR and CDR2 FQNEAQ (reference sequence). V dropped 7 bases and J dropped 0; count of bases not matched to a gene: 11. This CDR3 is built from 16 residues. CDR3 sequence: CASNDLAGGRSYEQYF. The CDR3 bases are TGTGCCAGCAACGACCTGGCAGGGGGCCGCTCCTACGAGCAGTACTTC.

This sequence joins TRBV19 and TRBJ2-1, with 9 nucleotides matching TRBD2. Germline assignment: CDR1 LNHDA and CDR2 SQIVND (reference sequence). The CDR3 length is 17 residues. V gave up 4 bases and J gave up 5 bases; unmatched junction bases: 12. This CDR3 reads CASSNPSSGGWDNEQFF. In nucleotides, the CDR3 is TGTGCCAGTAGTAATCCGAGTAGCGGGGGCTGGGACAATGAGCAGTTCTTC.

On this clone: The sample holds other DNA sequences that translate to the same CDR3. This rearrangement joins TRBV29-1 to TRBJ2-7; D possibly uses TRBD1 or TRBD2 (6 bases each). Germline V gene data show CDR1 as SQVTM and CDR2 as ANQGSEA. Deletions cut 3 bases from V and 2 bases from J, with 8 bases between. There are 12 residues in the CDR3. The chain's CDR3 is CSVEGGPYEQYF. DNA for the CDR3: TGCAGCGTTGAGGGGGGCCCCTACGAGCAGTACTTC.

The rearrangement links TRBV7-9 to TRBJ1-2, with D unresolved. This CDR3 is 13 amino acids long. V dropped 1 base and J dropped 7 bases, with 10 bases sitting between them. Germline CDR1 is SEHNR and CDR2 is FQNEAQ (reference sequence). CDR3 in amino acids: CASSLESHGGYTF. In DNA, the CDR3 is TGTGCCAGCAGCTTAGAATCCCATGGTGGCTACACCTTC.

The chain joins TRBV18 to TRBJ2-5, with TRBD2 identical over 7 bases. The CDR3 loop spans 14 amino acids. Trimming at V came to 4 bases and at J to 2 bases, leaving 4 bases not matched to a gene. Germline values: CDR1 KGHSH, CDR2 LQKENI. CDR3 DNA sequence: TGTGCCAGCTCACGTGGGGGGGAACAAGAGACCCAGTACTTC. This encodes CASSRGGEQETQYF.

The CDR3 bases are TGTGCCAGCAGCTTAGGGCCCACAGGGAACTATGGCTACACCTTC. As protein: CASSLGPTGNYGYTF. The chain recombines TRBV11-2 with TRBJ1-2, with D possibly matching TRBD1 (6 bases). With 1 base removed from V and 2 bases from J, the gap between germline ends came to 11 bases. From germline, CDR1 is SGHAT and CDR2 FQNNGV. CDR3 length: 15 amino acids.

This clone was picked up one time. V is TRBV7-2 and J is TRBJ1-1; possibly TRBD1 for D (5 bases). This CDR3 spans 15 amino acids. V lost 3 bases and J 1 base, leaving 12 bases between the germline ends. The germline V gene has CDR1 SGHTA and CDR2 FQGNSA. The CDR3 loop is CASSLMAGGNTEAFF. Here the CDR3 DNA reads TGTGCCAGCAGCTTGATGGCCGGGGGGAACACTGAAGCTTTCTTT.

The chain has TRBV6-1 and TRBJ1-3, with D unclear. The length of the CDR3 is 11 residues. In germline, CDR1 is MNHNS, CDR2 SASEGT. Trimming pared 2 bases from V and 15 bases from J, leaving 11 bases between. This CDR3 is CASSEPFVPYF. CDR3 DNA sequence: TGTGCCAGCAGTGAACCCTTCGTACCATATTTT.

Here the CDR3 DNA reads TGTGCCAGCAGCAAACAAGGAGGGGCCTATGGCTACACCTTC. Protein sequence: CASSKQGGAYGYTF. The chain has TRBV9 and TRBJ1-2; TRBD1 might be the D (5 bases). There are 14 residues in the CDR3. The germline V gene has CDR1 SGDLS and CDR2 YYNGEE. The ends were cut back, 4 bases at V and 4 bases at J, with 14 bases in the middle.

In this sample, this clone turned up once. The V call is TRBV19, the J call TRBJ1-2, with D maybe TRBD1 (5 bases). The V end was cut by 7 bases, the J end by 2 bases, with 20 bases between. CDR3 length: 16 residues. The germline gives CDR1 LNHDA, CDR2 SQIVND (reference sequence). CDR3: CASTPVPGGLNYGYTF. The CDR3 coding sequence is TGTGCCAGTACCCCAGTCCCGGGGGGGTTAAACTATGGCTACACCTTC.

Here the CDR3 reads CASTKGSGTGGKNIQYF. CDR3 DNA: TGCGCCAGCACCAAAGGGTCCGGGACAGGGGGCAAAAACATTCAGTACTTC. The chain uses TRBV10-2 and TRBJ2-4; 11 bases map to TRBD1. Per germline, CDR1 WSHSY and CDR2 SAAADI. The CDR3 covers 17 residues. Trimming removed 7 bases from V and 3 bases from J; junction bases left unmatched: 11.

V is TRBV19 and J is TRBJ2-7; the match to TRBD1 covers 10 bases. Germline V gene sequence: CDR1 LNHDA, CDR2 SQIVND (reference sequence). V lost 3 bases to trimming and J lost 5 bases; unmatched junction nucleotides: 13. The CDR3 consists of 17 residues. CDR3 sequence reads: CASSIYSGTGAANEQYF. The CDR3 DNA reads TGTGCCAGTAGTATCTACTCCGGGACAGGGGCGGCAAACGAGCAGTACTTC.

With respect to this clone: This sample includes further DNA sequences coding for the same CDR3. The chain recombines TRBV12-3 or TRBV12-4 with TRBJ2-7, with D possibly matching TRBD1 (6 bases). CDR3 length equals 12 residues. The V gene lost 5 bases and the J gene lost 2 bases, with 7 bases spanning the gap. The CDR3 sequence is CASSRTAYEQYF. CDR3 DNA sequence: TGTGCCAGCAGTAGGACAGCCTACGAGCAGTACTTC.

The chain recombines TRBV11-2 with TRBJ1-1; D call uncertain. This CDR3 contains 13 residues. Germline V CDR1 and CDR2: SGHAT, FQNNGV. Trimming cost V 5 bases and J 1 base, with 8 bases left between them. CDR3: CASSTQENTEAFF. The CDR3, as DNA: TGTGCCAGCAGCACACAAGAGAACACTGAAGCTTTCTTT.

The chain carries TRBV9 and TRBJ2-7; the match to TRBD1 covers 12 bases. After removal of 2 bases from V and 6 bases from J, the junction contained 3 bases not matched to a gene. The CDR3 loop spans 14 amino acids. The germline V gene has CDR1 SGDLS and CDR2 YYNGEE. CDR3 protein: CASSVGQGASEQYF. The DNA for the CDR3 is TGTGCCAGCAGCGTGGGACAGGGGGCCTCCGAGCAGTACTTC.

The chain has TRBV9 and TRBJ2-6; D call uncertain. There are 17 residues in the CDR3. Trimming shortened V by 6 bases and J by 1 base, and 17 bases separated the two germline ends. The germline gives CDR1 SGDLS, CDR2 YYNGEE. The CDR3 sequence is CASIIDGQISGANVLTF. CDR3 sequence (DNA): TGTGCCAGCATCATAGACGGGCAAATTTCTGGGGCCAACGTCCTGACTTTC.

Concerning this clone: Because the CDR3's place on the DNA is in doubt, the DNA is left out and the CDR3 is given as listed by TCRdb. The chain carries TRBV12-2 and TRBJ2-7. TRBV12-2 is flagged as a pseudogene. The CDR3 length equals 14 residues, ends included. CDR3 residues: CASRFAVGSYEQYF.

This clone was seen once. The chain joins TRBV6-5 to TRBJ1-5; D might be TRBD1 (5 bases). The V gene's germline CDR1 is MNHEY and CDR2 SVGAGI. V was trimmed by 2 bases and J by 2 bases, leaving 10 bases between them. The CDR3 runs 15 residues. The CDR3 sequence is CASSYRGTGNQPQHF. The DNA of the CDR3 is TGTGCCAGCAGTTACAGAGGGACGGGCAATCAGCCCCAGCATTTT.

The rearrangement joins TRBV7-2 to TRBJ1-1; possible D gene TRBD1, 6 bases. CDR3 length: 14 amino acids. The V and J ends lost 7 bases and 1 base respectively, with 13 bases between them. Per germline, CDR1 SGHTA and CDR2 FQGNSA. The CDR3 nucleotides are TGTGCCAGCACCAAGGGGGACAAGAACACTGAAGCTTTCTTT. Amino acid sequence: CASTKGDKNTEAFF.

The chain employs TRBV9 and TRBJ1-3, with a weak D call TRBD1 (6 bases). Germline V gene lookup returns CDR1 SGDLS and CDR2 YYNGEE. V was cut by 3 bases and J by 0 bases, with 13 bases left in between. CDR3 length equals 16 residues. The CDR3 is CASSASGHLSGNTIYF. The DNA for the CDR3 is TGTGCCAGCAGCGCATCGGGACACCTCTCTGGAAACACCATATATTTT.

This clone has a single count. The chain employs TRBV18 and TRBJ2-1, with a weak D call TRBD1 (6 bases). The CDR3 extends over 13 amino acids. V shed 5 bases and J shed 5 bases, with 10 bases lying between them. Germline CDR1 is KGHSH and CDR2 is LQKENI. The CDR3 DNA is TGTGCCAGCTCATCCGGACAGAACAATGAGCAGTTCTTC. This gives the protein CASSSGQNNEQFF.

The chain uses TRBV9 and TRBJ1-2; TRBD1 is a possible D gene (6 bases). The CDR3 is made up of 14 amino acids. The germline CDR1 and CDR2 sequences are SGDLS and YYNGEE. V dropped 0 bases and J dropped 7 bases, with 13 bases sitting between them. The CDR3 DNA reads TGTGCCAGCAGCGTAGTAGGGGGGATCGGTGGCTACACCTTC. It encodes CASSVVGGIGGYTF.

The V and J genes are TRBV3-1 (or the pseudogene TRBV3-2) and TRBJ1-1, with no clear D. V was shortened by 8 bases and J by 6 bases, with 13 bases between the two germline ends. The CDR3 has 12 residues. CDR1 LGHDT and CDR2 YNNKEL come from the germline V gene (reference sequence). The CDR3 bases are TGTGCCAGCCAAGACGTTCCTCCTGAAGCTTTCTTT. It specifies CASQDVPPEAFF.

This chain joins TRBV2 and TRBJ1-5, with 8 bases aligning to TRBD1. The CDR3 is 16 amino acids. From germline, CDR1 is SNHLY and CDR2 FYNNEI. The ends lost 6 bases at V and 2 bases at J; junction bases unmatched: 9. CDR3 residues: CASSIGQGIGNQPQHF. DNA for the CDR3: TGTGCCAGCAGCATTGGACAGGGAATTGGCAATCAGCCCCAGCATTTT.

This clone was found a few times. The genes are TRBV10-3 and TRBJ1-3; D is unresolved. CDR1 is ENHRY, CDR2 SYGVKD, per germline. The V and J ends lost 4 bases and 4 bases respectively, with 5 bases between them. The CDR3 consists of 12 residues. CDR3 sequence (DNA): TGTGCCATCAGTGGGGTGGGAAACACCATATATTTT. It yields the protein CAISGVGNTIYF.

The chain joins TRBV12-3 or TRBV12-4 to TRBJ2-7; D is uncertain. CDR3 length: 12 amino acids. V lost 5 bases to trimming and J lost 1 base, with 6 bases between them. Written as DNA, the CDR3 is TGTGCCAGCAGTCCCAAGTCCTACGAGCAGTACTTC. Protein: CASSPKSYEQYF.

This rearrangement joins TRBV29-1 to TRBJ2-7; a possible D gene is TRBD1 (5 bases). Trimming removed 7 bases at V and 3 bases at J, with 13 bases between. The CDR3 sequence is 12 residues long. Looked up from germline, CDR1 is SQVTM and CDR2 is ANQGSEA. CDR3 residues: CSGGQSLYEQYF. The CDR3 DNA follows: TGCAGCGGTGGACAAAGCCTCTACGAGCAGTACTTC.

Concerning this clone: Compared with germline, one end of the junction differs, possibly owing to a read error. V gene TRBV10-3 combines with J gene TRBJ2-2; 10 positions agree with TRBD1. The CDR3 contains 13 residues. Germline V gene lookup returns CDR1 ENHRY and CDR2 SYGVKD. DNA for the CDR3: TGTGCCATGGGGACAGGGGACACCGAGGAGCTGTTTTTT. It encodes CAMGTGDTEELFF.